A selection of T cell receptor beta chains follows, all from one sample in a study of T cells after yellow fever vaccination. TCRdb called the 5' RACE reads again in MiXCR, with one record for every CDR3 protein. This sample has some 110,000 distinct CDR3 sequences; around 8.6% occur once, and the top ten carry less than 30%. This specimen was CD8+ T cells sorted from PBMCs, taken 45 days after the yellow fever booster vaccination. The receptors stem from a young man who received the YFV17D yellow fever vaccine. The CDR3 runs from the conserved cysteine through the conserved F or W. Size is stated for part of the rows, as once, few or many counts, or as a class when the clone is expanded.

size,V,CDR3
many,TRBV29-1,CSVQAGHSYEQYF
many,TRBV4-1,CASSQEVPVYNEQFF
-,TRBV20-1,CSARDRHSAYYEQYF
many,TRBV4-3,CASSPMGTTSYNEQFF
many,TRBV20-1,CSARKELAGVEQFF
-,TRBV5-1,CASSRGTSWPSDTQYF
-,TRBV28,CASSDRQSSRGYTF
many,TRBV24-1,CATSDFKDRNNNEQFF
many,TRBV7-9,CASSFFPGVDEQFF
many,TRBV29-1,CSVVRFPTSTDTQYF
many,TRBV7-2,CASSKRGGNQPQHF
-,TRBV5-7,CASSFGLPYEQYF
many,TRBV24-1,CATSLGNTIYF
many,TRBV7-3,CASSLNGWAETEAFF